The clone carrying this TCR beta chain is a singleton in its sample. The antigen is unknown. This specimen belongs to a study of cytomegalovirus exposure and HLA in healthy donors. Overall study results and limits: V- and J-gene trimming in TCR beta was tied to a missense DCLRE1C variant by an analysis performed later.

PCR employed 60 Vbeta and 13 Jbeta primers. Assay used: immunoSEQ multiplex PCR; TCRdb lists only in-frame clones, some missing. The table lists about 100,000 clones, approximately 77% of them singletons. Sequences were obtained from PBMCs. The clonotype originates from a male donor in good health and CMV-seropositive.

The CDR3 bases are TGTGCCAGCAGCGCGCTGCAGGCAAGCAATCAGCCCCAGCATTTT. Translating it yields CASSALQASNQPQHF. The genes are TRBV4-2 and TRBJ1-5; no clear D gene. The germline gives CDR1 LGHNA, CDR2 YNFKEQ. There are 15 residues in the CDR3. V was cut by 5 bases and J by 1 base, with 12 bases left in between.